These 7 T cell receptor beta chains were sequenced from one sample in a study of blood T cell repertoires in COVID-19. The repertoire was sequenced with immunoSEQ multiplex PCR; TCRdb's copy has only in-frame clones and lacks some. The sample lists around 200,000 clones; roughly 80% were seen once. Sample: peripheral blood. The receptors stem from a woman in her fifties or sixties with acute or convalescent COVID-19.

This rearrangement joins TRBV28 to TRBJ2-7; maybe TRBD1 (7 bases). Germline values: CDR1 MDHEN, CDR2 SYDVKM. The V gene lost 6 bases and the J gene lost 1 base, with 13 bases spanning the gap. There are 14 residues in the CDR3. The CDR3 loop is CASSQGGRSYEQYF. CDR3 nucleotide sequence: TGTGCCAGCAGCCAGGGGGGCCGATCCTACGAGCAGTACTTC.

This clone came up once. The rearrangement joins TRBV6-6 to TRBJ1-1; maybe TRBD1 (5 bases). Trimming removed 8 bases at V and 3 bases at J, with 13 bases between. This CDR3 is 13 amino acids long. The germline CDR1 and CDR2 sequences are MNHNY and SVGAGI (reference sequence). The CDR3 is CASGIREDTEAFF. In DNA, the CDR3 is TGTGCCAGCGGAATCAGGGAGGACACTGAAGCTTTCTTT.

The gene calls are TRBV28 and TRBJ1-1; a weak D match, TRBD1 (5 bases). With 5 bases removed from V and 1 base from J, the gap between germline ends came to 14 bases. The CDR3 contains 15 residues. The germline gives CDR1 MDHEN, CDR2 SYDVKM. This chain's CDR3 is CASSTQGKGNTEAFF. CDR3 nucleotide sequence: TGTGCCAGCAGTACTCAGGGTAAGGGGAACACTGAAGCTTTCTTT.

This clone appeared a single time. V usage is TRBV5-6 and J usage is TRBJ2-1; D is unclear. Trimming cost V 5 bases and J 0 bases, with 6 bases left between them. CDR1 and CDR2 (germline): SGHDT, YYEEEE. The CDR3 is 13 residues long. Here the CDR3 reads CASRRGSYNEQFF. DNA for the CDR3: TGTGCCAGCAGAAGAGGCTCCTACAATGAGCAGTTCTTC.

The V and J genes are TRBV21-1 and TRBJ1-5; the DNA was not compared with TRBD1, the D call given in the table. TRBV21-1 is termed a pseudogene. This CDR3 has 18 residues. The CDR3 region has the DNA TGTGCCAGCAGCAAAGACATCGGGGGACAGGGTAGCAATCAGCCCCAGCATTTT. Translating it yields CASSKDIGGQGSNQPQHF.

The chain's CDR3 is CASSLGSRETQYF. The CDR3 DNA follows: TGCGCCAGCAGCTTGGGTTCCAGGGAGACCCAGTACTTC. J is TRBJ2-5 and V is TRBV5-1; D unclear. This CDR3 has 13 residues. Trimming pared 0 bases from V and 5 bases from J, leaving 8 bases between. CDR1 and CDR2 (germline): SGHRS, YFSETQ.

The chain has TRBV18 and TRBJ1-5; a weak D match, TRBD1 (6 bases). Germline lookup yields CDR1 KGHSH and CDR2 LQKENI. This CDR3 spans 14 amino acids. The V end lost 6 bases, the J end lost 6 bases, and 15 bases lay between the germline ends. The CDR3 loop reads CASSKTGGSQPQHF. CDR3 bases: TGTGCCAGCTCTAAGACAGGAGGTAGTCAGCCCCAGCATTTT. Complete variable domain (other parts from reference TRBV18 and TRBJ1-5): NAGVMQNPRHLVRRRGQEARLRCSPMKGHSHVYWYRQLPEEGLKFMVYLQKENIIDESGMPKERFSAEFPKEGPSILRIQQVVRGDSAAYFCASSKTGGSQPQHFGDGTRLSIL.